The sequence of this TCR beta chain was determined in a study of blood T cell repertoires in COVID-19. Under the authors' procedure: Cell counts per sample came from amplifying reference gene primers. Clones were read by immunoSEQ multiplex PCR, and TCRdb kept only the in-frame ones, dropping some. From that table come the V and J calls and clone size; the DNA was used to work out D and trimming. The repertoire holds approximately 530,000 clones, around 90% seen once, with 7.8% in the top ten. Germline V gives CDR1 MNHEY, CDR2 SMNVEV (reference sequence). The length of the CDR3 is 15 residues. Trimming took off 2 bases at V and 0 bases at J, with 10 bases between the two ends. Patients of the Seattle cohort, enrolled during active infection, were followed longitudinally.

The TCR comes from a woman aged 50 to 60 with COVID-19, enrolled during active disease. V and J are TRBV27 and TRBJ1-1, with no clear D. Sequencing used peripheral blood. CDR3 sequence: CASSLGSMMNTEAFF. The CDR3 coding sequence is TGTGCCAGCAGTTTAGGCTCAATGATGAACACTGAAGCTTTCTTT.